These 8 T cell receptor beta chains were sequenced from one sample in a study of identical twins. Each CDR3 protein is one row after TCRdb ran MiXCR on the 5' RACE reads. The table shows hundreds of thousands of distinct CDR3 sequences, with roughly 12% occurring only once. The sample was also linked to a second study, of yellow fever vaccine responses in identical twins.

The specimen was PBMCs. The receptors shown here come from a woman younger than 30 in good health.

In its sample, this clonotype was seen a few times. This sequence joins TRBV5-6 and TRBJ2-5, with TRBD2 identical over 12 bases. The CDR3 is made up of 16 amino acids. J was trimmed by 5 bases and V by 2 bases; bases with no gene match: 7. The germline gives CDR1 SGHDT, CDR2 YYEEEE. The CDR3: CASSFLGLAGLETQYF. CDR3 DNA sequence: TGTGCCAGCAGCTTCCTCGGACTAGCGGGATTGGAGACCCAGTACTTC.

This clonotype was detected many times. The V call is TRBV27, the J call TRBJ1-1; D not resolved. The CDR3 is 13 residues long. The germline V and J ends were trimmed by 0 bases and 3 bases, with 5 bases remaining between them. Germline loops: CDR1 MNHEY, CDR2 SMNVEV (reference sequence). The CDR3, as DNA: TGTGCCAGCAGTTTATCCCGGGACACTGAAGCTTTCTTT. Translating gives CASSLSRDTEAFF.

This chain links TRBV4-1 with TRBJ2-1, with 9 bases aligning to TRBD1. The germline V gene encodes CDR1 MGHRA and CDR2 YSYEKL. The CDR3 contains 16 residues. V gave up 3 bases and J gave up 4 bases; unmatched junction bases: 7. The CDR3 DNA sequence: TGCGCCAGCAGCCAGGAAACAGGGGGCCGATACAATGAGCAGTTCTTC. Encoded protein: CASSQETGGRYNEQFF.

The chain joins TRBV5-1 to TRBJ2-7; D may match TRBD1 or TRBD2 (5 bases each). The CDR3 runs 13 residues. The V gene's germline CDR1 is SGHRS and CDR2 YFSETQ. V was pared by 4 bases and J by 6 bases, with 14 bases between. The CDR3 nucleotides are TGCGCCAGCAGCCCCGGGACCGCCATCGAGCAGTACTTC. Translating gives CASSPGTAIEQYF.

This clonotype was counted many times. The genes are TRBV20-1 and TRBJ2-5, with TRBD2 as a possible D gene (6 bases). V dropped 7 bases and J dropped 0 bases, with 21 bases sitting between them. Germline assignment: CDR1 DFQATT and CDR2 SNEGSKA (reference sequence). The CDR3 spans 16 residues. The CDR3 spells CSVPERGLTYQETQYF. The DNA of the CDR3 is TGCAGTGTCCCTGAAAGGGGACTTACGTACCAAGAGACCCAGTACTTC.

This clonotype has a count of ten or more. The V call is TRBV5-1, the J call TRBJ2-2; tentative D call: TRBD1 (6 bases). V gave up 4 bases and J gave up 0 bases, with 10 bases separating them. The germline CDR1 and CDR2 sequences are SGHRS and YFSETQ. CDR3 length: 15 residues. Here the CDR3 DNA reads TGCGCCAGCAGCGGGGGACAAGCGAACACCGGGGAGCTGTTTTTT. It codes for CASSGGQANTGELFF.

This clonotype was counted between two and nine times. The chain is built from TRBV24-1 and TRBJ2-7; 8 nucleotides align to TRBD2. The V gene end was trimmed by 5 bases and the J gene end by 4 bases; junction bases not matched to a gene: 3. CDR1 KGHDR and CDR2 SFDVKD come from the germline V gene. CDR3 length: 13 amino acids. CDR3 loop: CATSGLALYEQYF. CDR3 nucleotide sequence: TGTGCCACCAGTGGACTAGCGCTTTACGAGCAGTACTTC.

This clonotype was seen only a few times. The V and J genes are TRBV3-1 and TRBJ2-1, with D possibly being TRBD1 (6 bases). Germline-derived CDR1 and CDR2 are LGHDT and YNNKEL (reference sequence). Trimming shortened V by 1 base and J by 3 bases, and 13 bases separated the two germline ends. The CDR3 is made up of 16 amino acids. The CDR3 is CASSQVQGRGYNEQFF. The CDR3 bases are TGTGCCAGCAGCCAAGTACAGGGTAGGGGCTACAATGAGCAGTTCTTC.